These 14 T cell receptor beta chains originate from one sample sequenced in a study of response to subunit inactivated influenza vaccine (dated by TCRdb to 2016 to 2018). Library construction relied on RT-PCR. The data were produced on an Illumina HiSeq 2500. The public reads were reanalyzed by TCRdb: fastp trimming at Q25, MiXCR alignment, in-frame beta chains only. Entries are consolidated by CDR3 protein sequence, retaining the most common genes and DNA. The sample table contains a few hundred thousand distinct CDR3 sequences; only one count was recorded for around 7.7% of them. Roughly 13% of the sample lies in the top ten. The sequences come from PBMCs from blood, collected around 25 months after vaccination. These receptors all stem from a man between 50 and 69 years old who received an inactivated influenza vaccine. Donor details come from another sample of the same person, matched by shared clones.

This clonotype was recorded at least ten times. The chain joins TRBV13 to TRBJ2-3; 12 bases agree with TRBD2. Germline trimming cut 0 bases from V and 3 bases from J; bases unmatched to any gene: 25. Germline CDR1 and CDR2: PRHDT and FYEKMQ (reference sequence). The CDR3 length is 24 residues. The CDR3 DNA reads TGTGCCAGCAGCTTAGGAGGTCGGTCCTCAACACTAGCGGGAGGTGGTGGTGCTACAGATACGCAGTATTTT. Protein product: CASSLGGRSSTLAGGGGATDTQYF.

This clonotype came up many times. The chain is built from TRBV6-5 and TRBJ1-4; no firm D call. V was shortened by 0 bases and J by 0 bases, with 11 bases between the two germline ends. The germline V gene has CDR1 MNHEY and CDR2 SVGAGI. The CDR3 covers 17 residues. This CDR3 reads CASSYSSKGATNEKLFF. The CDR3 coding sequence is TGTGCCAGCAGTTACTCCAGCAAGGGAGCAACTAATGAAAAACTGTTTTTT.

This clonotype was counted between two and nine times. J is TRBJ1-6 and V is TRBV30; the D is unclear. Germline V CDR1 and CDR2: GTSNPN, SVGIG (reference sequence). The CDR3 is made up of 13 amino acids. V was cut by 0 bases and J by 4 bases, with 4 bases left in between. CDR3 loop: CAWSVEYNSPLHF. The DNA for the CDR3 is TGTGCCTGGAGTGTAGAGTATAATTCACCCCTCCACTTT.

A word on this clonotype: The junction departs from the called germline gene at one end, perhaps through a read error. The DNA for the CDR3 is TGCACCAGCAGCTACGGGACTAGCGGGGACGAGCAGTTCTTC. Protein sequence: CTSSYGTSGDEQFF. The V gene is TRBV5-1, the J gene TRBJ2-1, with 13 nucleotides matching TRBD2. Germline loops: CDR1 SGHRS, CDR2 YFSETQ. The length of the CDR3 is 14 residues.

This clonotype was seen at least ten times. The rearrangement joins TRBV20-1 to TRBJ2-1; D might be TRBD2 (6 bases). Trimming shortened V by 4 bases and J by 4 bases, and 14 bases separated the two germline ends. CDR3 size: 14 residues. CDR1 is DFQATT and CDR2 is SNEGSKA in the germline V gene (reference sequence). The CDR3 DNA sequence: TGCAGTGCTAACGGCGGCGGGGCTTACAATGAGCAGTTCTTC. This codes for CSANGGGAYNEQFF.

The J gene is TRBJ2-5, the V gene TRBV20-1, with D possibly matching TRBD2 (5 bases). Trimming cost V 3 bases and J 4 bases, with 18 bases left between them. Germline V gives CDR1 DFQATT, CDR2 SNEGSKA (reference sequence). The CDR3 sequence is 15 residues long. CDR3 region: CSARDGRESPETQYF. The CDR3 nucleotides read TGCAGTGCTAGGGATGGCCGGGAATCCCCAGAGACCCAGTACTTC.

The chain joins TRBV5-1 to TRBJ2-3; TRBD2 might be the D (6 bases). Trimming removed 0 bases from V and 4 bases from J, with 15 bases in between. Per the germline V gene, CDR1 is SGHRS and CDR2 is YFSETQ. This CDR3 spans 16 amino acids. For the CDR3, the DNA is TGCGCCAGCAGCTTGGGTTTCGGGAGTCAGGCAGATACGCAGTATTTT. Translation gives CASSLGFGSQADTQYF. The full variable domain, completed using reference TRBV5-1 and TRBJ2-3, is KAGVTQTPRYLIKTRGQQVTLSCSPISGHRSVSWYQQTPGQGLQFLFEYFSETQRNKGNFPGRFSGRQFSNSRSEMNVSTLELGDSALYLCASSLGFGSQADTQYFGPGTRLTVL.

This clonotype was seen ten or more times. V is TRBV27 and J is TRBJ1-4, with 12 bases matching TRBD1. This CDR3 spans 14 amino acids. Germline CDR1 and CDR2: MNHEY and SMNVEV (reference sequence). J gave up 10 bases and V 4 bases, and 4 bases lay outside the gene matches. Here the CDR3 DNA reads TGTGCCAGCAGTTCGGGACAGGGGGCGGGAAAACTGTTTTTT. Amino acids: CASSSGQGAGKLFF.

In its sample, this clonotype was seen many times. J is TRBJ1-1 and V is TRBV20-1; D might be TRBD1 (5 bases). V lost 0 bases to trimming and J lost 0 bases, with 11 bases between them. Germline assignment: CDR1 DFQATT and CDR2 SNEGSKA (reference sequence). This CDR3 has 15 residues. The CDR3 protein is CSAREPGRMNTEAFF. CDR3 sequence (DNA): TGCAGTGCTAGAGAACCGGGACGGATGAACACTGAAGCTTTCTTT.

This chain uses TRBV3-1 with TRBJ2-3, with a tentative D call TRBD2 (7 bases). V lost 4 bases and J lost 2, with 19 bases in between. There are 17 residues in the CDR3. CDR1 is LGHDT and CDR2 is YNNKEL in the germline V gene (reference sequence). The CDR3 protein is CASSPRLGAGATDTQYF. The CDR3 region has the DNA TGTGCCAGCAGCCCCCGGTTAGGGGCGGGGGCCACAGATACGCAGTATTTT.

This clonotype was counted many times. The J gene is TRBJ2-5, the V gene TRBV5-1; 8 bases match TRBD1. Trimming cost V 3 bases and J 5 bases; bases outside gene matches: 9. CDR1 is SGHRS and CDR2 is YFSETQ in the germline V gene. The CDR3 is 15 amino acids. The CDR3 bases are TGCGCCAGCAGCTCGGCCGGGACAGGAGGGGAGACCCAGTACTTC. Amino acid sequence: CASSSAGTGGETQYF. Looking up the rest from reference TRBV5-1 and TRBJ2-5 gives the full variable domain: KAGVTQTPRYLIKTRGQQVTLSCSPISGHRSVSWYQQTPGQGLQFLFEYFSETQRNKGNFPGRFSGRQFSNSRSEMNVSTLELGDSALYLCASSSAGTGGETQYFGPGTRLLVL.

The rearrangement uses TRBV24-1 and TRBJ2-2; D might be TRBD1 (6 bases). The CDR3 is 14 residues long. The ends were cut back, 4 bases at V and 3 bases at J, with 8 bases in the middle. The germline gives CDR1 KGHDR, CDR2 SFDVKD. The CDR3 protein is CATSDRGYTGELFF. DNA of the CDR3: TGTGCCACCAGTGACAGGGGATACACCGGGGAGCTGTTTTTT.

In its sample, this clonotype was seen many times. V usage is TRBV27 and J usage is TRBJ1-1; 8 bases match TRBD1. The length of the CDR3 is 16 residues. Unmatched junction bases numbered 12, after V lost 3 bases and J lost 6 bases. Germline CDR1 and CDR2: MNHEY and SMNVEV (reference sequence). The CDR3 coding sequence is TGTGCCAGCAGTTTGGTGTCTGCAGGGGGCCCTGCTGAAGCTTTCTTT. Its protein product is CASSLVSAGGPAEAFF.

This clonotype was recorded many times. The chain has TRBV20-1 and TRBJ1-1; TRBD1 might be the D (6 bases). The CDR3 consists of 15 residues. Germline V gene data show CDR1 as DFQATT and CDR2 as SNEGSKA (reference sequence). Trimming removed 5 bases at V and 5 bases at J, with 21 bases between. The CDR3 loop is CSAPPRGGGGTEAFF. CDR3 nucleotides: TGCAGTGCTCCTCCTCGTGGAGGGGGGGGGACTGAAGCTTTCTTT.